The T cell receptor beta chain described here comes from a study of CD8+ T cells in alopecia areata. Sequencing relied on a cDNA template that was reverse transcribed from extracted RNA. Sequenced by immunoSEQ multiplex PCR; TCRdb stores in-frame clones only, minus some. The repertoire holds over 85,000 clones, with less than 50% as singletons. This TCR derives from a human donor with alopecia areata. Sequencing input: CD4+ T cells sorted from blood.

CDR3 in DNA: TGCAGTGCTGTGAAAAACATTCAGTACTTC. Protein sequence: CSAVKNIQYF. V and J are TRBV20-1 and TRBJ2-4; D is undetermined. Trimming removed 5 bases from V and 4 bases from J, with 3 bases in between. The germline V gene encodes CDR1 DFQATT and CDR2 SNEGSKA (reference sequence). This CDR3 contains 10 residues.